This T cell receptor (beta chain) came from a study of response to subunit inactivated influenza vaccine. TCRdb reanalysed the RT-PCR reads using MiXCR and keeps one entry per CDR3 protein. In the table there are hundreds of thousands of distinct CDR3 sequences, approximately 10% of which are singletons. This clonotype was detected a few times. From germline, CDR1 is MDHEN and CDR2 SYDVKM. CDR3 length: 16 residues. V shed 7 bases and J 7 bases; nucleotides not matched to a gene: 9. This sample was also put to use in a study of T cells expressing NK-cell markers. From that paper: cDNA encoding TCR beta was synthesized via 5'RACE template switching incorporating UMIs. Each of a handful of donors carried dominant NKG2C+ clonotypes accounting for about 1.0-7.0% of CD8+ T cells. Also leading the CD3+CD56-NKG2C+ fraction in a handful of donors were these clonotypes. The study left the HCMV specificity of expanded NKG2C+ T cell clones unresolved.

This TCR came from a man aged 45-65 years who received an inactivated influenza vaccine. The rearrangement uses TRBV28 and TRBJ2-2, with 13 bases fitting TRBD2. The sequences come from PBMCs from blood, collected on the day of vaccination. The CDR3 reads CASNPLAGGLDGELFF. The CDR3 nucleotides read TGTGCCAGCAACCCACTAGCGGGGGGGCTTGACGGGGAGCTGTTTTTT.